This T cell receptor beta chain was retrieved from a study of PD-L1 blockade in urothelial cancer. At the level of the study: Analysis of blood occurred 3 weeks (second dose) and 6 weeks after treatment start.

TCRdb keeps only in-frame clones here, not all; method: immunoSEQ multiplex PCR. The table shows fewer than 85,000 clones, with 65% to 85% occurring only once. Sample time point: pretreatment peripheral blood. Germline V gene data show CDR1 as SNHLY and CDR2 as FYNNEI. The trim removed 4 bases at V and 7 bases at J, leaving 2 bases unmatched. This CDR3 contains 14 residues. This clone was seen a handful of times. The sequence was obtained from a woman between 65 and 79 years old with urothelial cancer. This chain connects TRBV2 to TRBJ1-6; 9 bases are a match to TRBD1. This material consisted of PBMCs, taken around atezolizumab (anti-PD-L1) treatment. The CDR3 nucleotides read TGTGCCAGCAGTGGGGGGACAGGGAATTCACCCCTCCACTTT. Translation: CASSGGTGNSPLHF.